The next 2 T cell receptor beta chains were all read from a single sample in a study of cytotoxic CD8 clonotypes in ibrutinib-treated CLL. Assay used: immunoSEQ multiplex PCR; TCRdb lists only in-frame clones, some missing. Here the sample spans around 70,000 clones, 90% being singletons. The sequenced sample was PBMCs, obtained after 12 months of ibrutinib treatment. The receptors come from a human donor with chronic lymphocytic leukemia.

The CDR3 is CASSPPRGGLRETQYF. CDR3 coding DNA: TGTGCCAGCTCACCCCCCCGGGGGGGTCTGAGAGAGACCCAGTACTTC. This sequence joins TRBV18 and TRBJ2-5; 8 nucleotides match TRBD2. Germline V gene data show CDR1 as KGHSH and CDR2 as LQKENI. This CDR3 is built from 16 residues. Trimming cost V 3 bases and J 4 bases; bases outside gene matches: 10.

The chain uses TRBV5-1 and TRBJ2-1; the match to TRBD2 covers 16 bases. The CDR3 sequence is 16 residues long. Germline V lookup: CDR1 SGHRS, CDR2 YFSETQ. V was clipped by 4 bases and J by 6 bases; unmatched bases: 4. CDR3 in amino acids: CASSGTSGRARNEQFF. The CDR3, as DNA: TGCGCCAGCAGCGGGACTAGCGGGAGGGCCCGCAATGAGCAGTTCTTC.